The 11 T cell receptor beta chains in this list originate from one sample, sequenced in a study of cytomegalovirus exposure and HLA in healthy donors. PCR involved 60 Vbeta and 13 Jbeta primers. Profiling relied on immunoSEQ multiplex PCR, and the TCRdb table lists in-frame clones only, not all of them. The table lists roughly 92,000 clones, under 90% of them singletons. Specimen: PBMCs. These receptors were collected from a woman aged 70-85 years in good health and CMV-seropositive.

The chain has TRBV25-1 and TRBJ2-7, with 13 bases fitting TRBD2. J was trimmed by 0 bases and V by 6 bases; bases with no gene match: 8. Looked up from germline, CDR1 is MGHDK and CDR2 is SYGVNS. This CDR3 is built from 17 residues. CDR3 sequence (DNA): TGTGCCAGCAGAGGGCCGGGACTAGCGGGAATCTCCTACGAGCAGTACTTC. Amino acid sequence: CASRGPGLAGISYEQYF.

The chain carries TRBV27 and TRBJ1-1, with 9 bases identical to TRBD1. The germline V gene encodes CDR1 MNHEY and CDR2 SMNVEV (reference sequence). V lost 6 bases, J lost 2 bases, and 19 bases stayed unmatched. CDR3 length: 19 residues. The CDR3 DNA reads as TGTGCCAGCAGCAGTTTGAGCCTCTTTGGGACAGGGTTAAACACTGAAGCTTTCTTT. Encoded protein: CASSSLSLFGTGLNTEAFF.

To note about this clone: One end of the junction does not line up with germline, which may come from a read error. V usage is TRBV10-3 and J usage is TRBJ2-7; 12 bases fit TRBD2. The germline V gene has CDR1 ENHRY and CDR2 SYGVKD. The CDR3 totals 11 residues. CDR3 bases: TGTGCCATCAGTGGGACTAGCGGGACTGTCTTC. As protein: CAISGTSGTVF.

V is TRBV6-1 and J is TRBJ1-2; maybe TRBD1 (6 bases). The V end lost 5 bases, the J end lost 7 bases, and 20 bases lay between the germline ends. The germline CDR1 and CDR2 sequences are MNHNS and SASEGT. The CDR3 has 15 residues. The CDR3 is CASSSQTGLSAGYTF. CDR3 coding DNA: TGTGCCAGCAGTTCCCAGACAGGACTTAGTGCTGGCTACACCTTC.

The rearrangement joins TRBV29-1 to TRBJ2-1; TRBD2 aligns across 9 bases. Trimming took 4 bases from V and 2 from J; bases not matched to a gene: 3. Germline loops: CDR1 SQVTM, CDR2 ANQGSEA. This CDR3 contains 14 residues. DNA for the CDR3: TGCAGCGTTGCTAGCGGGACTGCCTACAATGAGCAGTTCTTC. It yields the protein CSVASGTAYNEQFF.

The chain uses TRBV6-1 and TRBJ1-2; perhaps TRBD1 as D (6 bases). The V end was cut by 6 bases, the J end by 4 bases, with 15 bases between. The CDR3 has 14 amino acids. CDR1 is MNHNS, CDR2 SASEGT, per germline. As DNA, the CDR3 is TGTGCCAGCAGAGCACAGGGTAACGGCTATGGCTACACCTTC. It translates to CASRAQGNGYGYTF.

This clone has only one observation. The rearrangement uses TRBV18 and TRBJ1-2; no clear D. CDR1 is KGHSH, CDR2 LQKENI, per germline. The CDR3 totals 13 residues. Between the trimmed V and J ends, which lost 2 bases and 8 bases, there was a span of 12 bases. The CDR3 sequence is CASSPREGEGYTF. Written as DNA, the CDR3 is TGTGCCAGCTCACCAAGAGAGGGAGAGGGCTACACCTTC.

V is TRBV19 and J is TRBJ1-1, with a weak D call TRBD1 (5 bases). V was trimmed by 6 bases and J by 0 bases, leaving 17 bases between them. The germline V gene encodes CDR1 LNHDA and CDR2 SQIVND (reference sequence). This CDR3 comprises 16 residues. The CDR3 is CASSKTGGHMNTEAFF. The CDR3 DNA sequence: TGTGCCAGTAGCAAAACGGGGGGTCATATGAACACTGAAGCTTTCTTT.

The CDR3 DNA reads as TGTGCCAGCAGCTTAGGGGGACTAGCGGGACACACCGGGGAGCTGTTTTTT. It yields the protein CASSLGGLAGHTGELFF. This chain joins TRBV7-2 and TRBJ2-2; 13 nucleotides match TRBD2. Germline V gives CDR1 SGHTA, CDR2 FQGNSA. This CDR3 is built from 17 residues. Germline trimming cut 1 base from V and 3 bases from J; bases unmatched to any gene: 2. Using reference TRBV7-2 and TRBJ2-2 for the parts outside the CDR3, the full variable domain is GAGVSQSPSNKVTEKGKDVELRCDPISGHTALYWYRQSLGQGLEFLIYFQGNSAPDKSGLPSDRFSAERTGGSVSTLTIQRTQQEDSAVYLCASSLGGLAGHTGELFFGEGSRLTVL.

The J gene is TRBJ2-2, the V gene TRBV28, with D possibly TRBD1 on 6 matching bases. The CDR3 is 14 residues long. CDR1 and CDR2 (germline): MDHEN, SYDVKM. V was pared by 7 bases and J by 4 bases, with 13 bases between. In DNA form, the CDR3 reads TGTGCCAGCAACCACAGGGTGGCCACCGGGGAGCTGTTTTTT. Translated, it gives CASNHRVATGELFF.

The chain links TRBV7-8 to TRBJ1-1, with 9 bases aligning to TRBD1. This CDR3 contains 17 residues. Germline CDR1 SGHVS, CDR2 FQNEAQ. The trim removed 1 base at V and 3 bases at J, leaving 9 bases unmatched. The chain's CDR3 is CASSLDRGLKVDTEAFF. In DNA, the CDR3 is TGTGCCAGCAGCTTAGACAGGGGGCTTAAGGTTGACACTGAAGCTTTCTTT.